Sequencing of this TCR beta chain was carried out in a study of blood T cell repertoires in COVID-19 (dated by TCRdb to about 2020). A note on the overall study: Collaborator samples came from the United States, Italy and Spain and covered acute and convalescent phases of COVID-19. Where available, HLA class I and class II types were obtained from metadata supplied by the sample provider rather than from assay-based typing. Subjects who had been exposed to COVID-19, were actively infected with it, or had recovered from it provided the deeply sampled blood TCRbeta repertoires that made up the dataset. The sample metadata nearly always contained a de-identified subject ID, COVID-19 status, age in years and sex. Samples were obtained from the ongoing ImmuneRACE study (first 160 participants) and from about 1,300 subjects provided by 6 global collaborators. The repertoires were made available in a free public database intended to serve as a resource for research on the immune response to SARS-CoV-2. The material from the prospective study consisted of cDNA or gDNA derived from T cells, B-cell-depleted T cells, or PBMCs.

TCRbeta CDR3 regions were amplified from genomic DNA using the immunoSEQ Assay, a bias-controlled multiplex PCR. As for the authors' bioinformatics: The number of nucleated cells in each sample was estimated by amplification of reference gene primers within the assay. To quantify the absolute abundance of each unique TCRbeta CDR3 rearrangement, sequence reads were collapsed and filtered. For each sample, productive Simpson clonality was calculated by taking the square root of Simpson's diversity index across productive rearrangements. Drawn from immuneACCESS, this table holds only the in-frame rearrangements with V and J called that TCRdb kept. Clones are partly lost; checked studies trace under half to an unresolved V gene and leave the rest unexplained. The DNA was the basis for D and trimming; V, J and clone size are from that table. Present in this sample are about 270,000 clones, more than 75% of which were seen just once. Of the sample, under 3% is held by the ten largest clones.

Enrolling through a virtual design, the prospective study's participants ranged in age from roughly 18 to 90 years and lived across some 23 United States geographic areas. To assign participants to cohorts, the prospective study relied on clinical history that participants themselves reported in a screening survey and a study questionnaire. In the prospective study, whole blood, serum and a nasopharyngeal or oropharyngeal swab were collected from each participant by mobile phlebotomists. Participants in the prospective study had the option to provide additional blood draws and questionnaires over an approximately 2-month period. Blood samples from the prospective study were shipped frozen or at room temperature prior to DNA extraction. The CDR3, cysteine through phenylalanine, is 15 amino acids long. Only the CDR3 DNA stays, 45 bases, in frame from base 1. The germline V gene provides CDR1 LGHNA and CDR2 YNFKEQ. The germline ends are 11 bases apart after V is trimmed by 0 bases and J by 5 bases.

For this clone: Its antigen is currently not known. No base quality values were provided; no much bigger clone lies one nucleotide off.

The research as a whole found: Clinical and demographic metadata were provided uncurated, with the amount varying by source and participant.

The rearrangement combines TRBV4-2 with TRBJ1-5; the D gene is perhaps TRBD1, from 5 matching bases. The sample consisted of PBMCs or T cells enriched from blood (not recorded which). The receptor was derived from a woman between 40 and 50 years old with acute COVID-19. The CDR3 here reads CASSQEGQGDQPQHF. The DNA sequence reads TGTGCCAGCAGCCAAGAGGGGCAGGGTGATCAGCCCCAGCATTTT.